The entry below describes one TCR beta chain. As yet, its antigen is unknown. This record belongs to a study of PD-1 blockade in mismatch repair-deficient tumors. General study points: Tumor-resident clones, often undetectable pretreatment in blood, expanded then contracted after pembrolizumab.

Method: immunoSEQ multiplex PCR; TCRdb's copy keeps in-frame clones and lacks some. The data contain nearly 25,000 clones, 83% of them singletons. Germline CDR1 is SGHAT and CDR2 is FQNNGV. The CDR3 is 15 amino acids. V was pared by 4 bases and J by 4 bases, with 9 bases of the junction left unmatched. Mismatch repair deficiency was confirmed in all patients, by PCR or immunohistochemistry. TCRs were sequenced from three patients responding to pembrolizumab. The clonotype was recovered from an adult with mismatch repair-deficient cancer. The input for sequencing was peripheral blood, taken 12 weeks after starting pembrolizumab. The chain couples TRBV11-2 to TRBJ1-2, with TRBD1 matching 7 bases. For the CDR3, the DNA is TGTGCCAGCAGCTCGTACGGGGGACAGCCCTATGGCTACACCTTC. The encoded protein is CASSSYGGQPYGYTF.